The present T cell receptor beta chain was sequenced within a study of blood T cell repertoires in COVID-19. Those enrolled, adults aged roughly 18 to 95 years, came from some 23 US areas. The repertoire was sequenced with immunoSEQ multiplex PCR; TCRdb's copy has only in-frame clones and lacks some. The repertoire includes about 200,000 clones, approximately 90% of them detected once, and less than 1.5% sits in the top ten. The V gene end was trimmed by 5 bases and the J gene end by 7 bases; junction bases not matched to a gene: 15. Germline V gives CDR1 PRHDT, CDR2 FYEKMQ (reference sequence). This CDR3 is built from 17 residues.

This receptor was identified in a man aged 25 to 40 who had recovered from COVID-19. Sequences were obtained from PBMCs or T cells enriched from blood (not recorded which). This chain joins TRBV13 and TRBJ2-1, with 9 bases identical to TRBD2. CDR3 protein: CASSGRLAEPRENEQFF. For the CDR3, the DNA is TGTGCCAGCAGCGGAAGACTAGCGGAACCTAGGGAGAATGAGCAGTTCTTC.